The 16 T cell receptor beta chains below come from one sample, sequenced in a study of beta chain features in type 1 diabetes (dated by TCRdb to the late 2010s). Study-level results and caveats: In all four CD4+ subsets, TCRB CDR3 length was moderately but significantly shorter in type 1 diabetes patients.

These receptors' targets are unknown. Library preparation employed the immunoSEQ multiplex PCR assay. The entire isolated RNA was reverse transcribed using the High Capacity cDNA Reverse Transcription Kit, and thus expressed TCRB transcripts were sequenced. TCRdb carries this immuneACCESS record with in-frame sequences only. Its versions omit some clonotypes, under half of them owing to an unresolved V gene in the studies checked, with the rest unexplained. In all, the sample holds about 270,000 clones, and about 13% of those were seen once. The ten biggest clones cover about 0.017% of the sample. The sequenced sample consisted of naive CD4+ T cells from blood. According to the study, the label for this sample's cell subset or site signals: true naive CD4+ T cells. All receptors derive from a man aged 25 to 40 with type 1 diabetes.

V is TRBV28 and J is TRBJ2-7; TRBD1 matches at 9 bases. The ends lost 6 bases at V and 6 bases at J; junction bases unmatched: 12. In germline, CDR1 is MDHEN, CDR2 SYDVKM. This CDR3 is 15 amino acids long. The CDR3 region is CASSRRGTGRAEQYF. CDR3 bases: TGTGCCAGCAGCCGGCGTGGGACAGGGAGGGCCGAGCAGTACTTC.

The chain couples TRBV5-4 to TRBJ2-3, with 7 bases aligning to TRBD1. Germline assignment: CDR1 SGHNT and CDR2 YYREEE (reference sequence). After removal of 3 bases from V and 5 bases from J, the junction contained 3 bases not matched to a gene. CDR3 length equals 13 residues. The CDR3 bases are TGTGCCAGCAGCTCGGGACAGCTAGATACGCAGTATTTT. Amino acids: CASSSGQLDTQYF.

This clone was seen only a few times. In the same sample, other DNA sequences code for this CDR3. This chain uses TRBV20-1 with TRBJ1-2; the D is unclear. Germline V gives CDR1 DFQATT, CDR2 SNEGSKA (reference sequence). V lost 1 base to trimming and J lost 5 bases, with 5 bases between them. The CDR3 totals 11 residues. CDR3 protein: CSARAGYGYTF. CDR3 in DNA: TGCAGTGCTAGAGCCGGTTATGGCTACACCTTC.

This chain uses TRBV30 with TRBJ1-2, with TRBD1 as a possible D gene (6 bases). Trimming pared 6 bases from V and 5 bases from J, leaving 10 bases between. This CDR3 spans 11 amino acids. Germline CDR1 reads GTSNPN; CDR2 reads SVGIG (reference sequence). This CDR3 reads CACQGTYGYTF. As DNA, the CDR3 is TGTGCCTGCCAGGGGACGTATGGCTACACCTTC.

This clone was seen more than once but under ten times. V and J are TRBV6-5 and TRBJ1-5; 8 bases align to TRBD1. Trimming cost V 7 bases and J 3 bases; bases outside gene matches: 2. Germline V lookup: CDR1 MNHEY, CDR2 SVGAGI. This CDR3 spans 13 amino acids. CDR3 sequence reads: CASTTGDNQPQHF. The DNA for the CDR3 is TGTGCCAGCACGACAGGGGACAATCAGCCCCAGCATTTT.

V gene TRBV5-6 combines with J gene TRBJ2-7; D is undetermined. The CDR3 is 12 amino acids. V was shortened by 4 bases and J by 2 bases, with 7 bases between the two germline ends. Germline assignment: CDR1 SGHDT and CDR2 YYEEEE. For the CDR3, the DNA is TGTGCCAGCAGCCTGGCTACCTACGAGCAGTACTTC. Its translation is CASSLATYEQYF.

The chain employs TRBV29-1 and TRBJ1-5; perhaps TRBD1 as D (5 bases). The CDR3 is 14 residues long. The V and J ends lost 0 bases and 6 bases respectively, with 12 bases between them. CDR1 is SQVTM, CDR2 ANQGSEA, per germline. CDR3 amino acids: CSVEDPQGIQPQHF. DNA of the CDR3: TGCAGCGTTGAAGACCCCCAGGGAATTCAGCCCCAGCATTTT.

V is TRBV19 and J is TRBJ2-2; D gene ambiguous. The CDR3 covers 13 residues. CDR1 LNHDA and CDR2 SQIVND come from the germline V gene (reference sequence). With 1 base removed from V and 6 bases from J, the gap between germline ends came to 6 bases. CDR3 loop: CASSIAGPGELFF. For the CDR3, the DNA is TGTGCCAGTAGTATAGCTGGGCCCGGGGAGCTGTTTTTT.

This clone was found a few times. The chain recombines TRBV7-2 with TRBJ2-7, with 13 bases aligning to TRBD2. This CDR3 comprises 16 residues. V shed 3 bases, J shed 2 bases, and the junction held 4 bases outside the gene matches. Germline V lookup: CDR1 SGHTA, CDR2 FQGNSA. Written as DNA, the CDR3 is TGTGCCAGCAGCTTCCCCGGACTAGCGGGGGCCTACGAGCAGTACTTC. Translation: CASSFPGLAGAYEQYF. Full variable domain (rest looked up from reference TRBV7-2 and TRBJ2-7): GAGVSQSPSNKVTEKGKDVELRCDPISGHTALYWYRQSLGQGLEFLIYFQGNSAPDKSGLPSDRFSAERTGGSVSTLTIQRTQQEDSAVYLCASSFPGLAGAYEQYFGPGTRLTVT.

This clone was seen a few times. J is TRBJ2-3 and V is TRBV7-2; 8 bases map to TRBD2. V lost 1 base, J lost 0 bases, and 0 bases stayed unmatched. The CDR3 covers 15 residues. Germline CDR1 SGHTA, CDR2 FQGNSA. The CDR3 coding sequence is TGTGCCAGCAGCTTAGGACTAGCGAGCACAGATACGCAGTATTTT. It is translated as CASSLGLASTDTQYF.

This clone was counted between two and nine times. The chain uses TRBV6-5 and TRBJ2-1; perhaps TRBD1 as D (6 bases). Germline CDR1 is MNHEY and CDR2 is SVGAGI. The V and J ends lost 2 bases and 0 bases respectively, with 8 bases between them. This CDR3 contains 15 residues. This chain's CDR3 is CASSYGGPSYNEQFF. In DNA, the CDR3 is TGTGCCAGCAGTTACGGGGGCCCCTCCTACAATGAGCAGTTCTTC.

The chain employs TRBV6-5 and TRBJ2-7, with a weak D call TRBD2 (5 bases). Per the germline V gene, CDR1 is MNHEY and CDR2 is SVGAGI. V was shortened by 10 bases and J by 4 bases, with 17 bases between the two germline ends. This CDR3 contains 13 residues. CDR3 DNA: TGTGCCATCCGAGAGGGTCCCTCTTACGAGCAGTACTTC. The encoded protein is CAIREGPSYEQYF.

This clone showed up just a few times. The rearrangement uses TRBV4-2 and TRBJ2-3; D is possibly TRBD2 (5 bases). In germline, CDR1 is LGHNA, CDR2 YNFKEQ. Trimming removed 6 bases at V and 5 bases at J, with 12 bases between. The CDR3 has 13 amino acids. In DNA form, the CDR3 reads TGTGCCAGCAGTGGGAGAGAAGGAGATACGCAGTATTTT. Protein product: CASSGREGDTQYF.

In its sample, this clone was seen a few times. This chain links TRBV20-1 with TRBJ2-1; 7 bases are shared with TRBD2. The ends lost 5 bases at V and 12 bases at J; junction bases unmatched: 7. CDR1 is DFQATT, CDR2 SNEGSKA, per germline (reference sequence). This CDR3 comprises 11 residues. The CDR3 DNA follows: TGCAGTGCTCCCCCCGGGAGGTTGCAGTTCTTC. It translates to CSAPPGRLQFF.

This clone was observed a few times. Written as DNA, the CDR3 is TGTGCCAGCTCTCCAAGCCCCCATGATACGCAGTATTTT. It yields the protein CASSPSPHDTQYF. The J gene is TRBJ2-3, the V gene TRBV18; no reliable D call. The V gene lost 6 bases and the J gene lost 6 bases, with 13 bases spanning the gap. The CDR3 is 13 residues long. CDR1 and CDR2 from the germline V gene are KGHSH and LQKENI.

This clone was observed a few times. V gene TRBV9 combines with J gene TRBJ1-1; the D gene is possibly TRBD1 (6 bases). This CDR3 contains 14 residues. The germline V and J ends were trimmed by 4 bases and 3 bases, with 13 bases remaining between them. CDR1 and CDR2 from the germline V gene are SGDLS and YYNGEE. CDR3 bases: TGTGCCAGCAGCCCCGGGGGGGGCCACACTGAAGCTTTCTTT. Protein: CASSPGGGHTEAFF.